The clone carrying this TCR beta chain has only a few counts. An end of the junction differs from the germline gene, which may be a read error. This record belongs to a study of spatial heterogeneity in lung cancer. The overall study: The study observed each unique TCR and UMI combination more than ten times on average in raw reads.

TCRdb reprocessed the 5' RACE reads via MiXCR and lists one record per CDR3 protein. This sample has roughly 10,000 distinct CDR3 sequences, with 4.5% to 6.5% found just once. The time point denotes: sample taken at primary tumor resection. The sequenced material consisted of unsorted whole RNA from tumor, nontumor lung or frozen PBMC. The CDR3 loop spans 13 amino acids. The V gene's germline CDR1 is SSHAT and CDR2 FNYEAQ (reference sequence). This TCR came from a male donor with early-stage non-small cell lung cancer. This chain connects TRBV7-7 to TRBJ2-1, with TRBD1 matching 8 bases. The sample in question was PBMCs, obtained at surgery. Here the CDR3 DNA reads TGTGCTAGCAGCTTCCAACAGGGGGATGAGCAGTTCTTC. Translating gives CASSFQQGDEQFF.